This T cell receptor (beta chain) is from a study of CD8 T cells in Susac syndrome (dated by TCRdb to the late 2010s). Context from the whole study: Whether CD8+ T cell activation and differentiation in Susac syndrome was antigen driven was tested using repertoire sequencing. The full study reports these points: The TCR sequencing and HLA analysis was acknowledged to have included a relatively small number of individuals.

Peripheral blood CD8+ and CD4+ T cells from healthy donors, Susac syndrome patients and multiple sclerosis patients were profiled using high-throughput TCR beta sequencing. The multiple sclerosis controls were treatment-naive patients whose relapsing-remitting disease, either stable or active, fulfilled the revised McDonald criteria. Bulk CD8+ and CD4+ T cells were purified by magnetic negative isolation, whereas CD8+ TEMRA cells were enriched by FACS. Blood was collected in EDTA tubes and processed within 24 hours, with PBMCs isolated through density gradient centrifugation. PBMCs intended for TCR sequencing were cryopreserved in liquid nitrogen and thawed later in a water bath at 37 degrees C. Purity of sorted or isolated CD4+, CD8+ and CD8+ TEMRA cells was at least 90%. To note about this clonotype: The specificity of this receptor is unknown. One base away there is no much larger clone; base qualities are not given.

RNA was extracted using the RNeasy kit, and about 0.45 to 1 ug of the RNA was reverse transcribed with random hexamers. TCR beta CDR3 regions were amplified with the immunoSEQ multiplex PCR assay covering 54 Vbeta and 13 Jbeta segments. To correct PCR amplification bias, a synthetic template baseline was used for both primer optimization and computational correction. Turning to the authors' computational methods: Reads were annotated to V, D and J genes per IMGT and analyzed with immunoSEQ Analyzer, keeping only productive sequences. Clonality was computed as one minus Shannon entropy normalized by log2 of the number of productive unique sequences. For each patient and control, public and private clones were evaluated within the 100 most prevalent clones. Clones were defined as Susac-specific when absent from the healthy and MS cohorts, from roughly 1,000 published viral clones and from other ImmuneACCESS disease sequences. Through fastp at Q25 and MiXCR, TCRdb rebuilt clones from the public reads, retaining in-frame beta chains. Records with the same CDR3 protein are collapsed into one entry carrying the most frequent genes and DNA. The V and J calls and clone size are TCRdb's, not the authors'. In all, the sample holds approximately 160,000 distinct CDR3 sequences, and 94% of those were seen once. About 0.094% of the sample is in the top ten clones.

Including cysteine and phenylalanine, the CDR3 has 15 amino acids. Only the CDR3 part of the read is kept: 45 bases, read in frame from the first base. Ends trimmed: V by 6 bases, J by 5 bases; bases unmatched to a gene: 7. The sample taken for sequencing was CD4+ T cells from PBMCs. Recombination joined TRBV12-3 or TRBV12-4 with TRBJ2-2, with 9 bases in between that match TRBD2. This TCR came from a human donor with multiple sclerosis. The DNA sequence is as follows: TGTGCCAGCAGCCATAGCGGGGGAAGGACCGGGGAGCTGTTTTTT. It codes for CASSHSGGRTGELFF.